Sequencing of this T cell receptor (beta chain) was carried out in a study of T cells in Graves' hyperthyroidism and ophthalmopathy. Study-wide points: Before onset, ophthalmopathy was predicted by the model a median roughly 6.4 months earlier. Among clonotypes expanded in thyroid above 0.001, most were also found in blood.

Ophthalmopathy patients showed a Clinical Activity Score of at least 3, NOSPECS grade of at least 4 and duration under 3 months. Diagnoses used clinical symptoms, serum thyroxine and TRAb, thyroid ultrasound and orbital computed tomography. Worth noting for this clonotype: Its specificity is unknown.

The CDR3 length is 18 residues. The V and J ends lost 0 bases and 2 bases respectively, with 17 bases between them. Germline V lookup: CDR1 DFQATT, CDR2 SNEGSKA (reference sequence). Amplification of TCR beta CDR3 regions was performed using RNA transcripts as template. Carried out on the TCR CDR3, a first-round RT-PCR used the HTBI primer set. TCRdb used MiXCR to reprocess the multiplex PCR reads, holding one entry per CDR3 protein. The top ten clones hold around 16% of a sample with fewer than 350,000 distinct CDR3 sequences, roughly 20% of them seen once. The V gene is TRBV20-1, the J gene TRBJ2-6; D is perhaps TRBD1 (6 bases). The clonotype was recovered from a woman in her thirties or forties with Graves' ophthalmopathy. Sequences were obtained from blood. In nucleotides, the CDR3 is TGCAGTGCTAGAGACCCGGACAGCGCATTAACTGGGGCCAACGTCCTGACTTTC. Its protein product is CSARDPDSALTGANVLTF.